A selection of T cell receptor beta chains follows, all from one sample in a study of T cells of healthy individuals. MiXCR, applied by TCRdb to the 5' RACE reads, yields one record per CDR3 protein. The repertoire has 35,000 to 45,000 distinct CDR3 sequences, 4% to 5.5% of them found once; the top ten carry 7% to 10%. These receptors all come from a human donor in good health. The CDR3 runs from the conserved cysteine through the conserved F or W. Each record gives: V gene, clone size, D gene, J gene, CDR3 DNA, CDR3 protein. The D gene is left open where the match is weak. Size values are once, few and many counts, or a class for expanded clones, and some rows have none.

>TRBV7-9|.|.|TRBJ2-5
TGTGCCAGCAGCTTTTGGACTCAAGAGACCCAGTACTTC
CASSFWTQETQYF
>TRBV12-3/TRBV12-4|many|.|TRBJ2-5
TGTGCCAGCAGTTTGAGGGGGGTCCAAGAGACCCAGTACTTC
CASSLRGVQETQYF
>TRBV5-1|.|TRBD1|TRBJ2-7
TGCGCCAGCAGCTTGTCGGGGACAGGCTTCTCCTACGAGCAGTACTTC
CASSLSGTGFSYEQYF
>TRBV3-1|.|TRBD2|TRBJ2-1
TGTGCCAGCAGCCAAGACCCTAGCGGGACCCCTGGGGGAGAGCAGTTCTTC
CASSQDPSGTPGGEQFF
>TRBV6-4|medium-sized|TRBD2|TRBJ2-1
TGTGCCAGCAGTGAACTAGCGGAGAACCCCAATGAGCAGTTCTTC
CASSELAENPNEQFF
>TRBV9|few|TRBD1|TRBJ1-1
TGTGCCAGCAGCGGGCACTGGGCAGACAGGGAGGACACTGAAGCTTTCTTT
CASSGHWADREDTEAFF
>TRBV7-9|many|.|TRBJ2-2
TGTGCCAGCAGCTTCATGAGTTCCACCGGGGAGCTGTTTTTT
CASSFMSSTGELFF
>TRBV2|.|.|TRBJ1-5
TGTGCCAGCAGTGTGGGGACACTTCATCAGCCCCAGCATTTT
CASSVGTLHQPQHF
>TRBV19|few|TRBD2|TRBJ2-7
TGTGCCAGTAGTTACAGCGGGAGGGACGAGCAGTACTTC
CASSYSGRDEQYF
>TRBV12-3/TRBV12-4|few|.|TRBJ2-3
TGTGCCAGCAGTTTAGGGGAGACAGATACGCAGTATTTT
CASSLGETDTQYF
>TRBV20-1|many|.|TRBJ2-1
TGCAGTGCTAGGGAGGGAATGGGAGAGCAGTTCTTC
CSAREGMGEQFF
>TRBV7-2|few|.|TRBJ1-3
TGTGCCAGCAGCTTCGTCCAGGGCATAACTGGAAACACCATATATTTT
CASSFVQGITGNTIYF
>TRBV29-1|many|TRBD1|TRBJ1-1
TGCAGCGTCAGGGACAGGGAAAACACTGAAGCTTTCTTT
CSVRDRENTEAFF
>TRBV25-1|many|TRBD1|TRBJ1-1
TGTGCCAGCAGACAGGGGGCAAACACTGAAGCTTTCTTT
CASRQGANTEAFF
>TRBV10-1|many|.|TRBJ2-3
TGCGCCAGCAGTGGGGGTGGAGATACGCAGTATTTT
CASSGGGDTQYF
>TRBV27|few|.|TRBJ2-3
TGTGCCAGCAGTTTAAAGAGCACAGATACGCAGTATTTT
CASSLKSTDTQYF
>TRBV7-3|many|.|TRBJ1-1
TGTGCCAGCAGCTGGACAACGAACACTGAAGCTTTCTTT
CASSWTTNTEAFF
>TRBV5-6|many|.|TRBJ2-1
TGTGCCAGCAGCTTACTTCCAAAGGGGGTTAAATACAATGAGCAGTTCTTC
CASSLLPKGVKYNEQFF
>TRBV12-3/TRBV12-4|many|.|TRBJ2-3
TGTGCCAGCAGGCCCGGGACTGGGAACACAGATACGCAGTATTTT
CASRPGTGNTDTQYF
>TRBV5-1|many|TRBD1|TRBJ2-7
TGCGCCAGCAGCCCGGACGGACAGGCCCCCAGAGAATTC
CASSPDGQAPREF
>TRBV20-1|few|.|TRBJ2-5
TGCAGTGCTAGAGAGTACCCTAGCTGGGGGTACCAAGAGACCCAGTACTTC
CSAREYPSWGYQETQYF
>TRBV25-1|many|.|TRBJ2-1
TGTGCCAGCAGTGTCAACCGGGACTACAATGAGCAGTTCTTC
CASSVNRDYNEQFF
>TRBV19|.|.|TRBJ1-2
TGTGCCAGTAGCAAGGGGACCAACTATGGCTACACCTTC
CASSKGTNYGYTF
>TRBV6-2/TRBV6-3|few|TRBD1|TRBJ1-4
TGTGCCACCTCGGACAGGGTTCACGAAAAACTGTTTTTT
CATSDRVHEKLFF
>TRBV20-1|many|TRBD2|TRBJ2-1
TGCAGTGCTAGGGCGCTAGCGGGGTACAATGAGCAGTTCTTC
CSARALAGYNEQFF